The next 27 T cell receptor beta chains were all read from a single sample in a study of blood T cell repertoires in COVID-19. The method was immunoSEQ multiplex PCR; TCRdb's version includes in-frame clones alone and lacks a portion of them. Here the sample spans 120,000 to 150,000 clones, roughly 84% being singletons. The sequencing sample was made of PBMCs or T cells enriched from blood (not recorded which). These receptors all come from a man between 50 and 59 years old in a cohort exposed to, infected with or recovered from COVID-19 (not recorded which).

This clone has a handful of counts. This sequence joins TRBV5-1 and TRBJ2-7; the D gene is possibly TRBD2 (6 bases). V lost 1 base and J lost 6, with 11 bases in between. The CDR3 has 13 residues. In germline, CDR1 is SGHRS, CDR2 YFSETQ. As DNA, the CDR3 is TGCGCCAGCAGCTTGCCCTTGGGAGGCGAGCAGTACTTC. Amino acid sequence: CASSLPLGGEQYF.

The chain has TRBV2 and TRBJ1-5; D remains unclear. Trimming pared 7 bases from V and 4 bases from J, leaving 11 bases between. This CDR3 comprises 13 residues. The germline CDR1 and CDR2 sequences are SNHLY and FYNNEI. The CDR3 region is CASTGMMNQPQHF. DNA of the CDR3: TGTGCCAGCACGGGAATGATGAATCAGCCCCAGCATTTT.

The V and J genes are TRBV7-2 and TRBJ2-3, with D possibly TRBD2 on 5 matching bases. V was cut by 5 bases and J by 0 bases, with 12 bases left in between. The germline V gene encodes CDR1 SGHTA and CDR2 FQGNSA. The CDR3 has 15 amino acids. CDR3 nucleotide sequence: TGTGCCAGCAGCGCTACTAGGAGGAGCACAGATACGCAGTATTTT. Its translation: CASSATRRSTDTQYF.

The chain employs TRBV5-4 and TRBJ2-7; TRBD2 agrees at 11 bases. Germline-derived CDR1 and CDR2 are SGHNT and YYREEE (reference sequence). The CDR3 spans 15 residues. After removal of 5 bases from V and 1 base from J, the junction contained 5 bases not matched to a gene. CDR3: CASSLGTSGSYEQYF. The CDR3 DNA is TGTGCCAGCAGTCTCGGGACTAGCGGTTCCTACGAGCAGTACTTC.

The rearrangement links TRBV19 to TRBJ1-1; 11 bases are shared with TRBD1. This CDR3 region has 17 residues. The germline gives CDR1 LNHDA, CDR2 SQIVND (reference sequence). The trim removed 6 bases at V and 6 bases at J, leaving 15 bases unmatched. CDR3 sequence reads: CASRHTPGTGGSAEAFF. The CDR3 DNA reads TGTGCCAGTAGACATACCCCCGGGACAGGGGGGAGCGCTGAAGCTTTCTTT.

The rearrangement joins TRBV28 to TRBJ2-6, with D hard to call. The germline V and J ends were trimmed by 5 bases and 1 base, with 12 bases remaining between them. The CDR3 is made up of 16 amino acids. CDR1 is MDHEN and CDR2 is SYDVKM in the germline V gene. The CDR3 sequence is CASSPHFSSGANVLTF. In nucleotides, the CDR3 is TGTGCCAGCAGTCCCCACTTTTCGTCTGGGGCCAACGTCCTGACTTTC.

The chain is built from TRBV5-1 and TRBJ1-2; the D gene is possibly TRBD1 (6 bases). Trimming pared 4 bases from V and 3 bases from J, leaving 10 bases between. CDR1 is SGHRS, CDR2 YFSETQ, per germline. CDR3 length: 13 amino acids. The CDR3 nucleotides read TGCGCCAGCAGCCAAGGACAGTACTATGGCTACACCTTC. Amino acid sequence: CASSQGQYYGYTF.

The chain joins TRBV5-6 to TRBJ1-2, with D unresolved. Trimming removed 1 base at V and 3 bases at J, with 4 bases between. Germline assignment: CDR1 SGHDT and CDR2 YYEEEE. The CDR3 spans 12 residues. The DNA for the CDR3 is TGTGCCAGCAGCTTGACAGACTATGGCTACACCTTC. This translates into CASSLTDYGYTF.

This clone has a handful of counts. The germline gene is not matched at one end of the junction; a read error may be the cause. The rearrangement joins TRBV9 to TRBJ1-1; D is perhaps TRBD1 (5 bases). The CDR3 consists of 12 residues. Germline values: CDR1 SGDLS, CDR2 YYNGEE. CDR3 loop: CASSVVCPDREF. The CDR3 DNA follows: TGTGCCAGCAGCGTAGTCTGCCCCGACAGAGAATTT.

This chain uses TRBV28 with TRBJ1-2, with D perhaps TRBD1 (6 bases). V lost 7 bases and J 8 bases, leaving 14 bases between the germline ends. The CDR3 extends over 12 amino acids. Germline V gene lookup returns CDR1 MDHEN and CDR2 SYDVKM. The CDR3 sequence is CASTLQTGGYTF. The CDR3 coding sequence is TGTGCCAGCACCCTGCAGACAGGCGGCTACACCTTC.

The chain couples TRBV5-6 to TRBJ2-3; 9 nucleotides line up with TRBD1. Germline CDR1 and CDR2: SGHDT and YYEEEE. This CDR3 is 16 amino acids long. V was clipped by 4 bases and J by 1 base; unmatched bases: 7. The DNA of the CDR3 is TGTGCCAGCAGCGGGGGGACAGGGCTCGGCACAGATACGCAGTATTTT. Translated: CASSGGTGLGTDTQYF.

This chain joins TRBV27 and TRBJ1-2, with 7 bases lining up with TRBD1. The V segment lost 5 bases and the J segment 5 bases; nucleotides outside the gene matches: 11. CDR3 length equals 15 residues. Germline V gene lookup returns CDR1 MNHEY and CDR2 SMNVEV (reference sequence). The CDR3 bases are TGTGCCAGCAGTCCTACAGGGGTGGTTAGGTATGGCTACACCTTC. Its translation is CASSPTGVVRYGYTF.

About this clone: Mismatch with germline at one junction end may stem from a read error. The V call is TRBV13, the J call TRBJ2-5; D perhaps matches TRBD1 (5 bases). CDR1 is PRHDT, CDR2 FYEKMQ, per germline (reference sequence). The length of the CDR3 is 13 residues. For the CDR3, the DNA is TGTGCCAGCAGCTTAAGGGGCCAAAAGACCCAGTACTTC. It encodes CASSLRGQKTQYF. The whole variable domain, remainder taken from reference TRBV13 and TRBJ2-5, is AAGVIQSPRHLIKEKRETATLKCYPIPRHDTVYWYQQGPGQDPQFLISFYEKMQSDKGSIPDRFSAQQFSDYHSELNMSSLELGDSALYFCASSLRGQKTQYFGPGTRLLVL.

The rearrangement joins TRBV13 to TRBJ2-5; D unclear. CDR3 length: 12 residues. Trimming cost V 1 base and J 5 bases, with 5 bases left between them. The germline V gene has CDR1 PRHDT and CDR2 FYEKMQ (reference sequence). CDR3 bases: TGTGCCAGCAGCTTAGTCGGGGAGACCCAGTACTTC. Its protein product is CASSLVGETQYF. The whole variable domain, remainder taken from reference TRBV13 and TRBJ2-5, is AAGVIQSPRHLIKEKRETATLKCYPIPRHDTVYWYQQGPGQDPQFLISFYEKMQSDKGSIPDRFSAQQFSDYHSELNMSSLELGDSALYFCASSLVGETQYFGPGTRLLVL.

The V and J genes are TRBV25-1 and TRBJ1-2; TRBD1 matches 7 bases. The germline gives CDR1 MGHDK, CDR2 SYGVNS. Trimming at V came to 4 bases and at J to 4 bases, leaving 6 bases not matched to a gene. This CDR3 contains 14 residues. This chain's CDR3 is CASSAHGTVYGYTF. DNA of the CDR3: TGTGCCAGCAGTGCCCACGGGACAGTCTATGGCTACACCTTC.

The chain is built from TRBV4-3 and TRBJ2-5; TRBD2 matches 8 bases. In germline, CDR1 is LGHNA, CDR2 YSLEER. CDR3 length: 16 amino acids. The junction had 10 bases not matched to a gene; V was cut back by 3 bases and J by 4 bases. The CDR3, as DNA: TGCGCCAGCAGCCAGGCTCTCCAAGCGGGGGCAGAGACCCAGTACTTC. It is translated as CASSQALQAGAETQYF.

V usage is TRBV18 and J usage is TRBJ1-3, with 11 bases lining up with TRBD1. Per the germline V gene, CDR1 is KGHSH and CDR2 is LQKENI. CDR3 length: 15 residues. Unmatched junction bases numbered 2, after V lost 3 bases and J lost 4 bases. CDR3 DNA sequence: TGTGCCAGCTCACCCGGGACAGGGGGAGGAAACACCATATATTTT. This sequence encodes CASSPGTGGGNTIYF.

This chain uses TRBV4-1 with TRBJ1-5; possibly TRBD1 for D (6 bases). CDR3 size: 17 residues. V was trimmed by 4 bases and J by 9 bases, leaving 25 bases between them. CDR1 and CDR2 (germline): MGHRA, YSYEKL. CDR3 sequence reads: CASSRKIYPRDIWPQHF. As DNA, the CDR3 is TGCGCCAGCAGCCGAAAAATATACCCCCGGGACATCTGGCCCCAGCATTTT.

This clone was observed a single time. CDR3 nucleotide sequence: TGTGCCAGCACTCGGGGGTCTGGCACCGGGGAGCTGTTTTTT. It specifies CASTRGSGTGELFF. The chain links TRBV6-5 to TRBJ2-2; possibly TRBD2 for D (6 bases). Trimming took 7 bases from V and 4 from J, leaving 13 bases between them. Germline CDR1 is MNHEY and CDR2 is SVGAGI. The length of the CDR3 is 14 residues.

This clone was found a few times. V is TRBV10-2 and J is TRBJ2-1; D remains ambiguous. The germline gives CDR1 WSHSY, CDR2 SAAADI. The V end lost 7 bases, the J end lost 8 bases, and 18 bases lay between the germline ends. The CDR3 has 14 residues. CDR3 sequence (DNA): TGCGCCAGCATCGAGTCCGCCGGGTTCGATGAGCAGTTCTTC. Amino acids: CASIESAGFDEQFF.

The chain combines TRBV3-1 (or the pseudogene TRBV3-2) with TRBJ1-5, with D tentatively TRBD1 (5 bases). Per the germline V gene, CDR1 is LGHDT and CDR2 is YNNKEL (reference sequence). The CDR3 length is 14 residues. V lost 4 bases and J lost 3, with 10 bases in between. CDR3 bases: TGTGCCAGCAGCCCGGACATCTTCAATCAGCCCCAGCATTTT. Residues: CASSPDIFNQPQHF.

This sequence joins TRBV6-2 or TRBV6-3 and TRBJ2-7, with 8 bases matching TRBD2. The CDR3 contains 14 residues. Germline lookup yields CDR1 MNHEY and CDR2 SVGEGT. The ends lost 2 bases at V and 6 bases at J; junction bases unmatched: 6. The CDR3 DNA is TGTGCCAGCAGTTACGGACTAGCAAGAGTCGAGCAGTACTTC. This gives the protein CASSYGLARVEQYF.

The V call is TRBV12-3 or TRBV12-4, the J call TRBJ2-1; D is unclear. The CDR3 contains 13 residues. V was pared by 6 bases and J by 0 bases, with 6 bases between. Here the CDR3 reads CASSYSSYNEQFF. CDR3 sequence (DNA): TGTGCCAGCAGCTACAGCTCCTACAATGAGCAGTTCTTC.

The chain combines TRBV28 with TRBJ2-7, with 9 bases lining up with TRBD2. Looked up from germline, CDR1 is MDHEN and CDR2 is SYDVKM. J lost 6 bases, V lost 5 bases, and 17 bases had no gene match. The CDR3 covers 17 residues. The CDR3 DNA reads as TGTGCCAGCAGTCCTCTAGGGAGCGGGAGGCCCCGGGGCGAGCAGTACTTC. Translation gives CASSPLGSGRPRGEQYF.

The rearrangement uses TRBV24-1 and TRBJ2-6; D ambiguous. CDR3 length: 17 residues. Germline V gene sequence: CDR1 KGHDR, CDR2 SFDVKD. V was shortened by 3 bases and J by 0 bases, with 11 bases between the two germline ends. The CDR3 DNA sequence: TGTGCCACCAGTGATCCCGGGTCTAACTCTGGGGCCAACGTCCTGACTTTC. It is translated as CATSDPGSNSGANVLTF.

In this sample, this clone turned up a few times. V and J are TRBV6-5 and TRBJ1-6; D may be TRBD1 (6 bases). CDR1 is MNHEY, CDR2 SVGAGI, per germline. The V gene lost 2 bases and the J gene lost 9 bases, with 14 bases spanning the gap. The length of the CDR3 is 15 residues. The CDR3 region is CASSYGGRSASPLHF. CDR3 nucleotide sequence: TGTGCCAGCAGTTACGGGGGCAGATCGGCTTCACCCCTCCACTTT.

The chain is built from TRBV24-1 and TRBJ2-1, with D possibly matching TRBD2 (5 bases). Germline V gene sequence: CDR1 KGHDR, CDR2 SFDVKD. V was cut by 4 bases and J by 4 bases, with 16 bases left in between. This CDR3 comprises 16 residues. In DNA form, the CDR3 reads TGTGCCACCAGTGAAAGGGAGACTCGCAAGTACAATGAGCAGTTCTTC. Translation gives CATSERETRKYNEQFF.